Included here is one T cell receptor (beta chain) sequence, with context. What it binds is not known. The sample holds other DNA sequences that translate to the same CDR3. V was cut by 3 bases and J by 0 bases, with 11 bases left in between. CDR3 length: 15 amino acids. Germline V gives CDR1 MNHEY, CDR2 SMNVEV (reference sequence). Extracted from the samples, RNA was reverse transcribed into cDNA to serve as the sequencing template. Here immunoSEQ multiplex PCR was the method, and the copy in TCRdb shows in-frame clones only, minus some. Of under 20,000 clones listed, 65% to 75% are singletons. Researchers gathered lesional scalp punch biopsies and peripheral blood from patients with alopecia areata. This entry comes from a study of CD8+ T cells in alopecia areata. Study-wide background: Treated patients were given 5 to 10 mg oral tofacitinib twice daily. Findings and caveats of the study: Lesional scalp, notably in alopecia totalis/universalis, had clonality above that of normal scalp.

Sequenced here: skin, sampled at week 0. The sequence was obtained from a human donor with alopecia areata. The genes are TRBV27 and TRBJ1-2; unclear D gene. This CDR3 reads CASSFGSSANYGYTF. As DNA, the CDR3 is TGTGCCAGCAGTTTTGGTTCTTCAGCTAACTATGGCTACACCTTC.